This TCR beta chain was recovered during a study of shared clonotypes between healthy human individuals. Study-level information: Three CD4 naive, three CD4 memory, two CD8 naive and one CD8 memory plate were used per donor.

Remarks on this clone: What it binds is unknown.

The naive CD8 population came from CD45RO-negative cells selected for CCR7, without terminally differentiated effector memory CD45RA+ cells. Caucasian adults living in Nashville, Tennessee, provided all samples. Clones were read by immunoSEQ multiplex PCR, and TCRdb kept only the in-frame ones, dropping some. The sample holds about 2.1 million clones, 93% seen once. Overall study findings and caveats: Against clonotypes common to all four donors, non-shared ones had lower generation probabilities. Around 5% of naive CD4 clonotypes were common to a few donors.

The CDR3 covers 18 residues. Germline V gives CDR1 SGHTA, CDR2 FQGNSA. The germline V and J ends were trimmed by 5 bases and 3 bases, with 23 bases remaining between them. Sequenced sample: naive CD8+ T cells from PBMCs. The sequence came from a man between 18 and 35 years old in good health. Some clones in this sample may be carry-over from other donors' samples. V gene TRBV7-2 combines with J gene TRBJ2-1; weak D call: TRBD2 (5 bases). CDR3 DNA sequence: TGTGCCAGCAGCGAGGAGGTTTTCAGTTCCCCCCGCTACAATGAGCAGTTCTTC. It yields the protein CASSEEVFSSPRYNEQFF. The full variable domain, with the rest looked up from reference TRBV7-2 and TRBJ2-1, is GAGVSQSPSNKVTEKGKDVELRCDPISGHTALYWYRQSLGQGLEFLIYFQGNSAPDKSGLPSDRFSAERTGGSVSTLTIQRTQQEDSAVYLCASSEEVFSSPRYNEQFFGPGTRLTVL.